The T cell receptor (beta chain) under discussion was sequenced for a study of T-cell memory formation after mild COVID-19. Background on the study: Clusters of TCRs were largely donor specific.

CDR1 and CDR2 from the germline V gene are DFQATT and SNEGSKA (reference sequence). V lost 7 bases to trimming and J lost 5 bases; unmatched junction nucleotides: 11. The CDR3 has 13 residues. This clonotype showed up just a few times. TCRalpha and TCRbeta libraries used 5'RACE with constant-segment primers and UMIs. TCRdb re-called the 5' RACE reads with MiXCR, one entry per CDR3 protein. Among some 330,000 distinct CDR3 sequences listed, 21% were seen once. Sample: PBMCs or a T cell subset sorted from them (not recorded which). J is TRBJ2-7 and V is TRBV20-1; TRBD2 matches at 7 bases. The TCR comes from an adult woman who had mild COVID-19 (a few samples of this study predate the infection). Cell type and time point are not known. As DNA, the CDR3 is TGCAGTGGAAGGACTAGTCGGCCGGACGAGCAGTACTTC. Translating gives CSGRTSRPDEQYF.